This T cell receptor (beta chain) derives from a study of shared clonotypes between healthy human individuals. Profiling relied on immunoSEQ multiplex PCR, and the TCRdb table lists in-frame clones only, not all of them. Here the sample spans about 1 million clones, more than 65% being singletons. Trimming removed 0 bases at V and 8 bases at J, with 10 bases between. CDR3 length: 13 amino acids. The germline CDR1 and CDR2 sequences are MNHEY and SVGAGI. Material for sequencing was memory CD4+ T cells sorted from blood. The subset denotes: CD45RA-negative fraction. This chain connects TRBV6-5 to TRBJ1-1; D is unclear. The TCR originated in a man aged 18-30 years in good health. CDR3 sequence (DNA): TGTGCCAGCAGTTACTCTACTAGGACGGAAGCTTTCTTT. Translating gives CASSYSTRTEAFF.